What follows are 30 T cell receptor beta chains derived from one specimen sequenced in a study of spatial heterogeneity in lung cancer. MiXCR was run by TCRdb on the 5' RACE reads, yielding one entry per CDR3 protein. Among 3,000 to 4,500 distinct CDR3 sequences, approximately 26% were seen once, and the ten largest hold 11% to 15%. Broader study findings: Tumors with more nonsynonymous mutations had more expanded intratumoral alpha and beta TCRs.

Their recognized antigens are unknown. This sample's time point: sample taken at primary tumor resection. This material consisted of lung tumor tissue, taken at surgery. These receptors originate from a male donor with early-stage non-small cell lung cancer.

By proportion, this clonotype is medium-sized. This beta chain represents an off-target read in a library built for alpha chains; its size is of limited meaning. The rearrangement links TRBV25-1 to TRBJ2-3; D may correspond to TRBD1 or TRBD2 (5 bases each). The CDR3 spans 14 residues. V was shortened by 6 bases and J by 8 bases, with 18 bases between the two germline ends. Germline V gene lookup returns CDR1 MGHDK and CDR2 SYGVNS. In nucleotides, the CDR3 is TGTGCCAGCAGCAACATGGGACGCTTGGTTACGCAGTATTTT. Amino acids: CASSNMGRLVTQYF.

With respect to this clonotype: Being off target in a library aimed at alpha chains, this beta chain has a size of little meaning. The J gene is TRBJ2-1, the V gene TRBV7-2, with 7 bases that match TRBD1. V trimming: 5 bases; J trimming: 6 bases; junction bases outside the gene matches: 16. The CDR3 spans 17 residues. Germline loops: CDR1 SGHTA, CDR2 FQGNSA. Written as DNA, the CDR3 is TGTGCCAGCAGCCGATACCTTAGGGGGCAAGGCGGCAATGAGCAGTTCTTC. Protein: CASSRYLRGQGGNEQFF.

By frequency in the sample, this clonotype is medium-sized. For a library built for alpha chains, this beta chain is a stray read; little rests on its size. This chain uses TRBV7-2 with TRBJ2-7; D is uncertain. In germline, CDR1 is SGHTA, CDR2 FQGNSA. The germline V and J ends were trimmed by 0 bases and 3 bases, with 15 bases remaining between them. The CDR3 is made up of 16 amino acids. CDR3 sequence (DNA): TGTGCCAGCAGCTTAGCGGGTCGGCCTGATCGCTACGAGCAGTACTTC. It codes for CASSLAGRPDRYEQYF. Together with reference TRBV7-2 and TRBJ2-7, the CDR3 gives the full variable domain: GAGVSQSPSNKVTEKGKDVELRCDPISGHTALYWYRQSLGQGLEFLIYFQGNSAPDKSGLPSDRFSAERTGGSVSTLTIQRTQQEDSAVYLCASSLAGRPDRYEQYFGPGTRLTVT.

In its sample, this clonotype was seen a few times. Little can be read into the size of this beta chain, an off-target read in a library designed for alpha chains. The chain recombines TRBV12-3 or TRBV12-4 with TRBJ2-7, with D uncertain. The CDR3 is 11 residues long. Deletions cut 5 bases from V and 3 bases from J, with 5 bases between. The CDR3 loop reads CASSRDYEQYF. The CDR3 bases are TGTGCCAGCAGTCGTGACTACGAGCAGTACTTC.

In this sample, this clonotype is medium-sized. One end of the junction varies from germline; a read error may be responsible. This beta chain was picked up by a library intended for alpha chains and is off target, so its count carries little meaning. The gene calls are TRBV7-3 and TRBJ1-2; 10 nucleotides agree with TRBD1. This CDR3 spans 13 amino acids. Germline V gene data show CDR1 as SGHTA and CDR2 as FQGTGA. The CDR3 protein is CASSRSLTGGLLF. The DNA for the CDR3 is TGTGCCAGCAGCCGGAGCCTGACAGGGGGCCTTCTCTTC.

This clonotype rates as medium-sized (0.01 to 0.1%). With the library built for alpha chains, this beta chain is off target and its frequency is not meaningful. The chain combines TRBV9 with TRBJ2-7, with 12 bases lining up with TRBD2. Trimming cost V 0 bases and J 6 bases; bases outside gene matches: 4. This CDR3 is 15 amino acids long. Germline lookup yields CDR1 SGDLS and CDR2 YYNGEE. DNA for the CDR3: TGTGCCAGCAGCGTAGATGGGACTAGCGGGCGCGAGCAGTACTTC. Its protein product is CASSVDGTSGREQYF.

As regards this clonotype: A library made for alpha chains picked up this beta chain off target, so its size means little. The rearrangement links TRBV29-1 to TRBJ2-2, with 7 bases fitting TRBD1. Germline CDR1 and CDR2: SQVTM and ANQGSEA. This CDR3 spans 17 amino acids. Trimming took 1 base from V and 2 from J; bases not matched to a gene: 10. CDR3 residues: CSVEVGRGSGNTGELFF. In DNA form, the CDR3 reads TGCAGCGTTGAAGTAGGCAGGGGGAGCGGCAACACCGGGGAGCTGTTTTTT.

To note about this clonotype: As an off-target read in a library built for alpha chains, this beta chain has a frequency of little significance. CDR3 coding DNA: TGTGCCTCGTCAAGGGGCCAGGGTCTGCAGACAGATACGCAGTATTTT. It codes for CASSRGQGLQTDTQYF. This sequence joins TRBV15 and TRBJ2-3; D is perhaps TRBD1 (5 bases). Germline loops: CDR1 LNHNV, CDR2 YYDKDF (reference sequence). The CDR3 spans 16 residues. V was clipped by 11 bases and J by 3 bases, with 24 bases between them.

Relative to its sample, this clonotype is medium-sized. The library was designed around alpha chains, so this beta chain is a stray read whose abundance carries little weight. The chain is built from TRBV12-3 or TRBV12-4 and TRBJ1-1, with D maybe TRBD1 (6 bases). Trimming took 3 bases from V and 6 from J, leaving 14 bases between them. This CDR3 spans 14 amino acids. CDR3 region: CASSFGGRAAEAFF. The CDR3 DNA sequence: TGTGCCAGCAGTTTTGGGGGGCGGGCCGCTGAAGCTTTCTTT.

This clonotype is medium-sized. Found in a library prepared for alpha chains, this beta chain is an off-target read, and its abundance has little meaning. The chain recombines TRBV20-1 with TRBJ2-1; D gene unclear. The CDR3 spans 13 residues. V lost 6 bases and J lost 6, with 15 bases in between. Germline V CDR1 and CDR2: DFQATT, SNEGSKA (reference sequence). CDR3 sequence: CSAQDPLSNEQFF. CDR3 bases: TGCAGTGCGCAAGATCCCCTTTCCAATGAGCAGTTCTTC.

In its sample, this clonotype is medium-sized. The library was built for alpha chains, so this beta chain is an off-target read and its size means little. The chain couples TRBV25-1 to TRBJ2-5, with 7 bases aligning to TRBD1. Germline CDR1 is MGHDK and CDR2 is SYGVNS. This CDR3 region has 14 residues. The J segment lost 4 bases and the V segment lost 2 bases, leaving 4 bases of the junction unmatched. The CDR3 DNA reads TGTGCCAGCAGTGAAACAGGGGTTCGAGAGACCCAGTACTTC. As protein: CASSETGVRETQYF. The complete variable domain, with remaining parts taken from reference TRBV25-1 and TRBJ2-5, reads EADIYQTPRYLVIGTGKKITLECSQTMGHDKMYWYQQDPGMELHLIHYSYGVNSTEKGDLSSESTVSRIRTEHFPLTLESARPSHTSQYLCASSETGVRETQYFGPGTRLLVL.

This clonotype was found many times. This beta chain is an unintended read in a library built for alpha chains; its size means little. CDR3 sequence reads: CASSLGALNTEAFF. The CDR3 coding sequence is TGTGCCAGCAGTTTAGGGGCTTTGAACACTGAAGCTTTCTTT. This rearrangement joins TRBV6-5 to TRBJ1-1, with a possible D match to TRBD1 (5 bases). The V gene's germline CDR1 is MNHEY and CDR2 SVGAGI. The CDR3 extends over 14 amino acids. V gave up 4 bases and J gave up 0 bases, with 9 bases separating them.

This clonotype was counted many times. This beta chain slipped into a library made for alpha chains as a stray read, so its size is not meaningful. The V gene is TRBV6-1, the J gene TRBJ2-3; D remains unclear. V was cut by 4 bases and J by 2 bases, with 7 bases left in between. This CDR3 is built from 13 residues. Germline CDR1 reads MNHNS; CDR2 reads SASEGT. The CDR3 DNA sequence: TGTGCCAGCAGTGGAATGTACACAGATACGCAGTATTTT. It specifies CASSGMYTDTQYF.

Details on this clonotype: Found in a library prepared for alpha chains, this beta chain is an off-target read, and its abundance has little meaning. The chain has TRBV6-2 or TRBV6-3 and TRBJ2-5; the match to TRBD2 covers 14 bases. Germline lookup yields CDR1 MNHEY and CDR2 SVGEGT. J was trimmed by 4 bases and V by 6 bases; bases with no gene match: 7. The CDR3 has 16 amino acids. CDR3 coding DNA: TGTGCCAGCAGCTCCGGACTAGCGGGGGGTATAGAGACCCAGTACTTC. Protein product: CASSSGLAGGIETQYF.

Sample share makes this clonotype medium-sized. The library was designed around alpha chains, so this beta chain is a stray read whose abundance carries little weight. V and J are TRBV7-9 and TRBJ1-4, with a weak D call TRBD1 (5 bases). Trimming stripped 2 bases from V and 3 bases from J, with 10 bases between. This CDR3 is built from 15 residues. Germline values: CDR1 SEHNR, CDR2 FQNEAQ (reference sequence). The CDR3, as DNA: TGTGCCAGCAGCTTATTAGGGACGGCTAATGAAAAACTGTTTTTT. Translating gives CASSLLGTANEKLFF.

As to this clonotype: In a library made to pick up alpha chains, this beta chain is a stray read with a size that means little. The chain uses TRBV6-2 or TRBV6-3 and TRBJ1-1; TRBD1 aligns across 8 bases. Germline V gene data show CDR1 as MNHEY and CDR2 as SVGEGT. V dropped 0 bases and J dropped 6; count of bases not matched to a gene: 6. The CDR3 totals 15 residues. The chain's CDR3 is CASSYSTPRGPEAFF. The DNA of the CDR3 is TGTGCCAGCAGTTACTCGACACCCAGGGGGCCTGAAGCTTTCTTT.

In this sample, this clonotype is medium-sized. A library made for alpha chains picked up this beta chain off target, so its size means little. The CDR3 nucleotides are TGTGCCAGCAGCCAAGAACGACTTAGCGAGCAGTACTTC. Its protein product is CASSQERLSEQYF. The J gene is TRBJ2-7, the V gene TRBV3-1; no clear D gene. CDR1 and CDR2 (germline): LGHDT, YNNKEL (reference sequence). Trimming left V 0 bases short and J 6 bases short, with 9 bases between. This CDR3 comprises 13 residues.

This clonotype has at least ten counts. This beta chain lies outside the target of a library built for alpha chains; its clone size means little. The CDR3, as DNA: TGTGCCAGCAGTTTAGGGACCAAAAACATTCAGTACTTC. This codes for CASSLGTKNIQYF. The rearrangement joins TRBV12-3 or TRBV12-4 to TRBJ2-4; D ambiguous. This CDR3 has 13 amino acids. V lost 1 base to trimming and J lost 2 bases, with 3 bases between them.

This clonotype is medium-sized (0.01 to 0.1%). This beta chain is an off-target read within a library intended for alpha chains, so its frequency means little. CDR3 region: CASLSGRARTSYNEQFF. For the CDR3, the DNA is TGTGCCAGCCTTAGCGGGAGGGCCCGGACGTCCTACAATGAGCAGTTCTTC. The chain employs TRBV28 and TRBJ2-1, with TRBD2 identical over 11 bases. Per the germline V gene, CDR1 is MDHEN and CDR2 is SYDVKM. Losses at the gene ends were 8 bases for V and 1 base for J; bases not matched to a gene: 10. The CDR3 contains 17 residues.

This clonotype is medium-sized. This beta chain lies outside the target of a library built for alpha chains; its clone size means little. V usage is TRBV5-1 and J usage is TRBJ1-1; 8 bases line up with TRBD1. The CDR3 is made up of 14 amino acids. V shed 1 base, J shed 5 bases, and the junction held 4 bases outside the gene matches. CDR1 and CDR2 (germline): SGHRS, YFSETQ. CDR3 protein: CASSLTGGETEAFF. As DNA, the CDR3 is TGCGCCAGCAGCTTGACAGGGGGAGAGACTGAAGCTTTCTTT. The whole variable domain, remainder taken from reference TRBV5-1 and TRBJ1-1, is KAGVTQTPRYLIKTRGQQVTLSCSPISGHRSVSWYQQTPGQGLQFLFEYFSETQRNKGNFPGRFSGRQFSNSRSEMNVSTLELGDSALYLCASSLTGGETEAFFGQGTRLTVV.

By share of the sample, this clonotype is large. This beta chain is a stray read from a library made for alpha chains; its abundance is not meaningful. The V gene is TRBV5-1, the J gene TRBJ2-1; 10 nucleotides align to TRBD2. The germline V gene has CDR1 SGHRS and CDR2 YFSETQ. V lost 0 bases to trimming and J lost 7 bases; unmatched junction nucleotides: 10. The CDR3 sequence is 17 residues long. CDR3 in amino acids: CASSLEASGRRDNEQFF. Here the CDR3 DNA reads TGCGCCAGCAGCTTGGAAGCTAGCGGGAGAAGAGATAATGAGCAGTTCTTC.

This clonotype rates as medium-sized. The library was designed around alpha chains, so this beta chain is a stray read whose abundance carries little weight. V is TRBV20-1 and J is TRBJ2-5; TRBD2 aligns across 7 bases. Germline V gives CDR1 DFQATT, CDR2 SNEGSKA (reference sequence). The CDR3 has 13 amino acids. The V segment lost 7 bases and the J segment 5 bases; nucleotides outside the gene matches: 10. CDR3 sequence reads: CSVPSGAGETQYF. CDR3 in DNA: TGCAGTGTCCCCAGCGGGGCGGGGGAGACCCAGTACTTC.

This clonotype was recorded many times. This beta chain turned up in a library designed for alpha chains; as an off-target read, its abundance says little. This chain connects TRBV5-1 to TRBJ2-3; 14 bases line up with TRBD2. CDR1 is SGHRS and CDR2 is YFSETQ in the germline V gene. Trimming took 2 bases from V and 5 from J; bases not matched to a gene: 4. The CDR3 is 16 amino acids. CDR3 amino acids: CASSLPGLAGGDTQYF. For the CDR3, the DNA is TGCGCCAGCAGCTTACCCGGACTAGCGGGGGGAGATACGCAGTATTTT.

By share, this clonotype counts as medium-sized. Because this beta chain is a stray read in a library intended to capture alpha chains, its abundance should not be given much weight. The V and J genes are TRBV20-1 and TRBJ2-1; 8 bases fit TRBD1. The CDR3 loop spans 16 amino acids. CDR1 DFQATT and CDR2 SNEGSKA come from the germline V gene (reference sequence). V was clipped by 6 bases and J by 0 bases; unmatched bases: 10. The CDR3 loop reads CSASPITGGSYNEQFF. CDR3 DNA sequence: TGCAGTGCCTCCCCCATTACAGGGGGCTCCTACAATGAGCAGTTCTTC.

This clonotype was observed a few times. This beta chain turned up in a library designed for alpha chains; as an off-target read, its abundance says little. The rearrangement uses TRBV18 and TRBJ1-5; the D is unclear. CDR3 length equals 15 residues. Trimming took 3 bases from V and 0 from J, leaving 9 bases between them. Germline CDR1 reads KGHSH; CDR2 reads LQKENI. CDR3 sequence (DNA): TGTGCCAGCTCACCGGCAGAACATAGCAATCAGCCCCAGCATTTT. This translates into CASSPAEHSNQPQHF.

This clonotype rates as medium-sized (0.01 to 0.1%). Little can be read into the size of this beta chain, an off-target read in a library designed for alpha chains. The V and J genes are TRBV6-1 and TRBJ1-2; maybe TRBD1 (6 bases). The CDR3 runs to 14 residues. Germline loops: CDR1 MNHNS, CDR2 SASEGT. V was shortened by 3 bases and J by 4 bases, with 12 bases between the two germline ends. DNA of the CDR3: TGTGCCAGCAGTGATCGGGGGCTGAGCTATGGCTACACCTTC. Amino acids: CASSDRGLSYGYTF.

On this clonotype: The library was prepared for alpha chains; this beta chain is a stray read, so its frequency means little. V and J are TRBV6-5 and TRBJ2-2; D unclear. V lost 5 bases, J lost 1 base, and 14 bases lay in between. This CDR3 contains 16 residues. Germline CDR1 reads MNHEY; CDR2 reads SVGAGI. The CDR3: CASSPWVGKNTGELFF. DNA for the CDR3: TGTGCCAGCAGTCCCTGGGTTGGGAAGAACACCGGGGAGCTGTTTTTT.

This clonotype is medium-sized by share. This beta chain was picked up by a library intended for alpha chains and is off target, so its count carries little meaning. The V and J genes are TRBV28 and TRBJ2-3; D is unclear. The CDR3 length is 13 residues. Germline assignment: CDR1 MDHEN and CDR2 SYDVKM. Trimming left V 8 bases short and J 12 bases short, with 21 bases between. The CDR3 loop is CASGSPQTQIQYF. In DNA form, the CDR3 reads TGTGCCAGCGGGTCCCCCCAGACACAGATACAGTATTTT.

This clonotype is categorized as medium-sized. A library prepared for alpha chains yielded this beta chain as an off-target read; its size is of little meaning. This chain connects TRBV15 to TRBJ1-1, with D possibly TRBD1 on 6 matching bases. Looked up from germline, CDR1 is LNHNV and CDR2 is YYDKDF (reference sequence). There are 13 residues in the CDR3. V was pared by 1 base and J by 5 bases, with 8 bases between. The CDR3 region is CATSRGGQTEAFF. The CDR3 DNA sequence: TGTGCCACCAGCAGAGGCGGACAGACTGAAGCTTTCTTT.

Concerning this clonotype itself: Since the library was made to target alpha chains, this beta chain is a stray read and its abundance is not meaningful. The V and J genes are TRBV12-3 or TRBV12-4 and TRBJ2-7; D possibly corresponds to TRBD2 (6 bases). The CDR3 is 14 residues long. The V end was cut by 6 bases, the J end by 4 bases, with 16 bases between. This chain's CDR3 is CASSRGLAGYEQYF. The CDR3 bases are TGTGCCAGCAGCCGGGGACTGGCGGGGTACGAGCAGTACTTC.